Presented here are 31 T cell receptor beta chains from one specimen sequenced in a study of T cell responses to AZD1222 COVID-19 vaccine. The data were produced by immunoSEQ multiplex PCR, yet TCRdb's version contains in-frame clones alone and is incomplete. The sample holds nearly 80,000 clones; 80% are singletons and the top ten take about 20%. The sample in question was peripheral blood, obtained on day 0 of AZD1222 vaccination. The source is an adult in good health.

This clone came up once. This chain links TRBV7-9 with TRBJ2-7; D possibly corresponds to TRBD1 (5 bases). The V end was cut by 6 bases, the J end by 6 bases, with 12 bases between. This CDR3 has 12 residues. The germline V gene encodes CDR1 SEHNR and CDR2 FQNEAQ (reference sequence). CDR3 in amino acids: CASRRGRGEQYF. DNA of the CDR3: TGTGCCAGCAGAAGGGGTAGGGGCGAGCAGTACTTC.

CDR3 protein: CASSVGTFDEQYF. CDR3 nucleotide sequence: TGTGCCAGCAGCGTAGGAACATTTGACGAGCAGTACTTC. V usage is TRBV9 and J usage is TRBJ2-7; D remains unclear. Germline V gene lookup returns CDR1 SGDLS and CDR2 YYNGEE. The CDR3 spans 13 residues. The V end was cut by 0 bases, the J end by 5 bases, with 9 bases between.

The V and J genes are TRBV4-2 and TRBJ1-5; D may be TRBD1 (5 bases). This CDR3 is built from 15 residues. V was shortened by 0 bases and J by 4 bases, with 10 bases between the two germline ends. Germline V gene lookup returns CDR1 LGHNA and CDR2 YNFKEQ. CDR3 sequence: CASSQEERGNQPQHF. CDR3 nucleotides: TGTGCCAGCAGCCAAGAAGAACGGGGGAATCAGCCCCAGCATTTT.

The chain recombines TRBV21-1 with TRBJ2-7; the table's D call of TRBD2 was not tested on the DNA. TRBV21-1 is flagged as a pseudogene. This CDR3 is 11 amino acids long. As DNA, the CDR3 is TGTGCCAGCACCGGGGAGAGCGAGCAGTACTTC. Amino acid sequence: CASTGESEQYF.

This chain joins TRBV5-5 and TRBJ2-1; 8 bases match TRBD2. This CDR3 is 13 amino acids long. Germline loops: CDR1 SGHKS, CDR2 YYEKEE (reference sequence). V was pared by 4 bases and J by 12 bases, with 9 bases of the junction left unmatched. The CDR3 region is CASSGAGGGWQFF. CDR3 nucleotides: TGTGCCAGCAGCGGCGCCGGGGGGGGCTGGCAGTTCTTC.

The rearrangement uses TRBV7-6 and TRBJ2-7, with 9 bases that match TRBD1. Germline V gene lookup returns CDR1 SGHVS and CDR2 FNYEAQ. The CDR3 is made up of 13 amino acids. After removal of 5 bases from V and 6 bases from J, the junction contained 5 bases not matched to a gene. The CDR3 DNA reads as TGTGCCAGCAGCCCCTGGACAGGGGCCGAGCAGTACTTC. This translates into CASSPWTGAEQYF.

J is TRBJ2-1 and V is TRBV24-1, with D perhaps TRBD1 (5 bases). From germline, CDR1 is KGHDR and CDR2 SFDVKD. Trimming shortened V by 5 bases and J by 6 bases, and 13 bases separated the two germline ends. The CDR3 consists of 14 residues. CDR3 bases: TGTGCCACCAGTGTCACAGGCAATTCCAATGAGCAGTTCTTC. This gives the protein CATSVTGNSNEQFF.

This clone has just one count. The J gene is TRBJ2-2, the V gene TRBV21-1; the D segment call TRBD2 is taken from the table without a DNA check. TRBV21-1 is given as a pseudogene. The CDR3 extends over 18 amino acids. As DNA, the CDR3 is TGTGCCAGCAGGGGACTAGCGGGGCAAAGTAATAACACCGGGGAGCTGTTTTTT. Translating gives CASRGLAGQSNNTGELFF.

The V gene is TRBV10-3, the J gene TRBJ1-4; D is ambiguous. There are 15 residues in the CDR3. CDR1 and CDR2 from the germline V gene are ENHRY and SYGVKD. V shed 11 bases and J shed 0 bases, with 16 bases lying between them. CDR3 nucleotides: TGTGCCTCCCGCGGCGAGGTTGCAACTAATGAAAAACTGTTTTTT. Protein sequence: CASRGEVATNEKLFF.

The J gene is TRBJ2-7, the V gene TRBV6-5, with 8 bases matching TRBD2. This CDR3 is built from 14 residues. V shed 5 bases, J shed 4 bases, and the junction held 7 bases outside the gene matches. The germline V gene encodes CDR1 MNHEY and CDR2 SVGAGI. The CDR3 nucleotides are TGTGCCAGCAGTCCCGGCGGGACTAGTTACGAGCAGTACTTC. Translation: CASSPGGTSYEQYF.

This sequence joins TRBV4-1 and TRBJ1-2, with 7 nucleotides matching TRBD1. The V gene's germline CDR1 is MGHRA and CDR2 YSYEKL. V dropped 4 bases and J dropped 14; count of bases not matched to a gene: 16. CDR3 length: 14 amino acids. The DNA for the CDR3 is TGCGCCAGCAGCCGTGAGGGGGCGAGGGTTCCAGAAACCTTC. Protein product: CASSREGARVPETF.

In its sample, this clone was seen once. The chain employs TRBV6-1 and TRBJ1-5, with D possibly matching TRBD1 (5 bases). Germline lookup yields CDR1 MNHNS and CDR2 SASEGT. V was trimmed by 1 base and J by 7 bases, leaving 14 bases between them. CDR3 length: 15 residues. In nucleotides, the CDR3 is TGTGCCAGCAGTGAAGGGGGGGGGTTCGGGCAGCCCCAGCATTTT. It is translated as CASSEGGGFGQPQHF.

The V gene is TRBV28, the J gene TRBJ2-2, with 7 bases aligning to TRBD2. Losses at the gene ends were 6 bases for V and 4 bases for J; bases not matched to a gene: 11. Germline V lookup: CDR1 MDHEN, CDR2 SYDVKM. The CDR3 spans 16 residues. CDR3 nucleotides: TGTGCCAGCAGCCCCCGAAGCGGGGCGTTCACCGGGGAGCTGTTTTTT. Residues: CASSPRSGAFTGELFF.

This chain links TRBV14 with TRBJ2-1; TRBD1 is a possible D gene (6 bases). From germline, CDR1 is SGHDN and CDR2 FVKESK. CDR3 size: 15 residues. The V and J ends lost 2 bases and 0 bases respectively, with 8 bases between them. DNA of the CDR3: TGTGCCAGCAGCCAAAGGACAGTCTCCTACAATGAGCAGTTCTTC. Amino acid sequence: CASSQRTVSYNEQFF.

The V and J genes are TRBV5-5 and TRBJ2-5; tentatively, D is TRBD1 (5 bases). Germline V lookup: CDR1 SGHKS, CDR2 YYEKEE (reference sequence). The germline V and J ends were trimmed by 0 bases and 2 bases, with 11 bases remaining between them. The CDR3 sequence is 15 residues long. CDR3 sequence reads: CASSLGGQTQETQYF. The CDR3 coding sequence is TGTGCCAGCAGCTTGGGGGGCCAGACGCAAGAGACCCAGTACTTC.

CDR3 bases: TGTGCCAGCTCACCACCGACGGGTAGGACCCAGTACTTC. Amino acids: CASSPPTGRTQYF. V is TRBV18 and J is TRBJ2-5, with D unclear. Germline V CDR1 and CDR2: KGHSH, LQKENI. V was pared by 0 bases and J by 7 bases, with 9 bases between. CDR3 length: 13 residues. Based on the CDR3 plus reference TRBV18 and TRBJ2-5, the full variable domain is NAGVMQNPRHLVRRRGQEARLRCSPMKGHSHVYWYRQLPEEGLKFMVYLQKENIIDESGMPKERFSAEFPKEGPSILRIQQVVRGDSAAYFCASSPPTGRTQYFGPGTRLLVL.

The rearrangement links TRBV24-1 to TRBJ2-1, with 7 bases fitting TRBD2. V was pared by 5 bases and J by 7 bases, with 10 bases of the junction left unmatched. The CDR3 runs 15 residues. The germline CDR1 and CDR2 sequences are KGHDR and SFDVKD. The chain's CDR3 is CATSGVGGSRNEQFF. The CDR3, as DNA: TGTGCCACCAGTGGTGTGGGCGGGAGCCGAAATGAGCAGTTCTTC.

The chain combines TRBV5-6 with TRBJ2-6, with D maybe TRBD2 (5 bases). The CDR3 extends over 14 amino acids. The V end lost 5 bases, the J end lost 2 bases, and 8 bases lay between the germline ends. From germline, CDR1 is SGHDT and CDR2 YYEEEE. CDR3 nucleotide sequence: TGTGCCAGCAGTTACGGGACTGGGGCCAACGTCCTGACTTTC. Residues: CASSYGTGANVLTF.

The DNA for the CDR3 is TGTGCCAGCAGTTACCCGGGGGGCAGGGGCATCTATGGCTACACCTTC. It is translated as CASSYPGGRGIYGYTF. The chain carries TRBV6-5 and TRBJ1-2; maybe TRBD1 (6 bases). The CDR3 sequence is 16 residues long. CDR1 and CDR2 (germline): MNHEY, SVGAGI. The germline V and J ends were trimmed by 2 bases and 4 bases, with 17 bases remaining between them.

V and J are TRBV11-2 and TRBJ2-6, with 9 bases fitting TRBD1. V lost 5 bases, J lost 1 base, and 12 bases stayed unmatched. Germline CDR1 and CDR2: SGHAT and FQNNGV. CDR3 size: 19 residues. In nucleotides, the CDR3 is TGTGCCAGCAGCACCCCACCGGGACAGGGTCTTTCTGGGGCCAACGTCCTGACTTTC. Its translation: CASSTPPGQGLSGANVLTF.

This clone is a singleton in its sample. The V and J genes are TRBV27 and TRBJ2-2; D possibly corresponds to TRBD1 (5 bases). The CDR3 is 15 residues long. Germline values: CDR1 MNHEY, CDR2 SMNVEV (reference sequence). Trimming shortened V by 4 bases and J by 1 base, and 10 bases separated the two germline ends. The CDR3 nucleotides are TGTGCCAGCAGTTCCTATACAGGGAACACCGGGGAGCTGTTTTTT. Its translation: CASSSYTGNTGELFF.

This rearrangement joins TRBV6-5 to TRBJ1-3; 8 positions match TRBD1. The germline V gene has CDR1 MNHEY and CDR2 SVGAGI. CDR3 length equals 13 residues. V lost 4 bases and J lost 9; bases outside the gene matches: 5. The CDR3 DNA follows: TGTGCCAGCAGTTCCGGGACAGGAGTCACCATATATTTT. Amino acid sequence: CASSSGTGVTIYF.

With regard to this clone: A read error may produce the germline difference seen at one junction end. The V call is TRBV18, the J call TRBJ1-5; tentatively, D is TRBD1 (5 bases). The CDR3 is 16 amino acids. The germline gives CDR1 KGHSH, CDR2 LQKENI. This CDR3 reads CASSPGVDSSHQPQHF. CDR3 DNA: TGTGCCAGCTCACCAGGGGTTGACAGTAGCCATCAGCCCCAGCATTTT.

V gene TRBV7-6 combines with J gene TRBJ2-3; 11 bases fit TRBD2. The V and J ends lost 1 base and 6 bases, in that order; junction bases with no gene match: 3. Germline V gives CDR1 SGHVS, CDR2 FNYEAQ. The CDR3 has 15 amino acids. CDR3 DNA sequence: TGTGCCAGCAGCTTAGAGGTAGCGGGAGGGGATACGCAGTATTTT. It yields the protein CASSLEVAGGDTQYF.

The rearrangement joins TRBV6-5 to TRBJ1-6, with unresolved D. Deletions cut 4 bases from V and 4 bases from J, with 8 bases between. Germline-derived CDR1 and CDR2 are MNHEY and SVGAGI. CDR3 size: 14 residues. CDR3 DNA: TGTGCCAGCAGTTGGGATCGGTATAATTCACCCCTCCACTTT. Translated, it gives CASSWDRYNSPLHF.

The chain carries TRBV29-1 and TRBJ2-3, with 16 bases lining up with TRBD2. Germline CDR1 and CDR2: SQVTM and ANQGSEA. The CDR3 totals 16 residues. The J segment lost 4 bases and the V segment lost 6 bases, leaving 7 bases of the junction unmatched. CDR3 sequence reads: CSVTGTSGREADTQYF. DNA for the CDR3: TGCAGCGTAACCGGGACTAGCGGGAGGGAGGCAGATACGCAGTATTTT.

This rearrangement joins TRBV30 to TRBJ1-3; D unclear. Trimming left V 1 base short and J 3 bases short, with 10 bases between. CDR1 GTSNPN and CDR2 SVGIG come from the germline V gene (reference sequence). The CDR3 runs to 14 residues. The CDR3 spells CAWSDNGNGNTIYF. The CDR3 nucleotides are TGTGCCTGGAGTGATAACGGGAATGGAAACACCATATATTTT.

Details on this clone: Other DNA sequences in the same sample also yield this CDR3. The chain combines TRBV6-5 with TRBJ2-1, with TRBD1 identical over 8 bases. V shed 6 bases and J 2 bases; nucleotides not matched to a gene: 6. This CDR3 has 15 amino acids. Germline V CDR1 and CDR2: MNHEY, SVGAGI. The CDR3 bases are TGTGCCAGCAGCACCGACAGGGGAACCTACAATGAGCAGTTCTTC. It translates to CASSTDRGTYNEQFF.

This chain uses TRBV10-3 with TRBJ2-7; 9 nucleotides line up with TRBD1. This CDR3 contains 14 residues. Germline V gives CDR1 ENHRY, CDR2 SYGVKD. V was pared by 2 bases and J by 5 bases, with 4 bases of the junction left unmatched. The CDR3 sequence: CAISERGQGNEQYF. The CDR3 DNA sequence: TGTGCCATCAGTGAGCGGGGACAGGGCAACGAGCAGTACTTC.

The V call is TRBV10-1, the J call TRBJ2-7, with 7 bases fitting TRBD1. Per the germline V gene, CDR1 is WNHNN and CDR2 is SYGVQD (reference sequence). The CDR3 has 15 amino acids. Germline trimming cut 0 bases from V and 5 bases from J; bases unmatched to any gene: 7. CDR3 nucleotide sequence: TGCGCCAGCAGTGAGTCTAAAGGGGGCATAAACGAGCAGTACTTC. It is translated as CASSESKGGINEQYF.

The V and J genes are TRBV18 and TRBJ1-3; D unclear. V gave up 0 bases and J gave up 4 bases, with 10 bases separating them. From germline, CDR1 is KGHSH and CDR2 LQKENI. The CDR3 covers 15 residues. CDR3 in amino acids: CASSPPPPIGNTIYF. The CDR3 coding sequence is TGTGCCAGCTCACCACCGCCTCCTATCGGAAACACCATATATTTT.